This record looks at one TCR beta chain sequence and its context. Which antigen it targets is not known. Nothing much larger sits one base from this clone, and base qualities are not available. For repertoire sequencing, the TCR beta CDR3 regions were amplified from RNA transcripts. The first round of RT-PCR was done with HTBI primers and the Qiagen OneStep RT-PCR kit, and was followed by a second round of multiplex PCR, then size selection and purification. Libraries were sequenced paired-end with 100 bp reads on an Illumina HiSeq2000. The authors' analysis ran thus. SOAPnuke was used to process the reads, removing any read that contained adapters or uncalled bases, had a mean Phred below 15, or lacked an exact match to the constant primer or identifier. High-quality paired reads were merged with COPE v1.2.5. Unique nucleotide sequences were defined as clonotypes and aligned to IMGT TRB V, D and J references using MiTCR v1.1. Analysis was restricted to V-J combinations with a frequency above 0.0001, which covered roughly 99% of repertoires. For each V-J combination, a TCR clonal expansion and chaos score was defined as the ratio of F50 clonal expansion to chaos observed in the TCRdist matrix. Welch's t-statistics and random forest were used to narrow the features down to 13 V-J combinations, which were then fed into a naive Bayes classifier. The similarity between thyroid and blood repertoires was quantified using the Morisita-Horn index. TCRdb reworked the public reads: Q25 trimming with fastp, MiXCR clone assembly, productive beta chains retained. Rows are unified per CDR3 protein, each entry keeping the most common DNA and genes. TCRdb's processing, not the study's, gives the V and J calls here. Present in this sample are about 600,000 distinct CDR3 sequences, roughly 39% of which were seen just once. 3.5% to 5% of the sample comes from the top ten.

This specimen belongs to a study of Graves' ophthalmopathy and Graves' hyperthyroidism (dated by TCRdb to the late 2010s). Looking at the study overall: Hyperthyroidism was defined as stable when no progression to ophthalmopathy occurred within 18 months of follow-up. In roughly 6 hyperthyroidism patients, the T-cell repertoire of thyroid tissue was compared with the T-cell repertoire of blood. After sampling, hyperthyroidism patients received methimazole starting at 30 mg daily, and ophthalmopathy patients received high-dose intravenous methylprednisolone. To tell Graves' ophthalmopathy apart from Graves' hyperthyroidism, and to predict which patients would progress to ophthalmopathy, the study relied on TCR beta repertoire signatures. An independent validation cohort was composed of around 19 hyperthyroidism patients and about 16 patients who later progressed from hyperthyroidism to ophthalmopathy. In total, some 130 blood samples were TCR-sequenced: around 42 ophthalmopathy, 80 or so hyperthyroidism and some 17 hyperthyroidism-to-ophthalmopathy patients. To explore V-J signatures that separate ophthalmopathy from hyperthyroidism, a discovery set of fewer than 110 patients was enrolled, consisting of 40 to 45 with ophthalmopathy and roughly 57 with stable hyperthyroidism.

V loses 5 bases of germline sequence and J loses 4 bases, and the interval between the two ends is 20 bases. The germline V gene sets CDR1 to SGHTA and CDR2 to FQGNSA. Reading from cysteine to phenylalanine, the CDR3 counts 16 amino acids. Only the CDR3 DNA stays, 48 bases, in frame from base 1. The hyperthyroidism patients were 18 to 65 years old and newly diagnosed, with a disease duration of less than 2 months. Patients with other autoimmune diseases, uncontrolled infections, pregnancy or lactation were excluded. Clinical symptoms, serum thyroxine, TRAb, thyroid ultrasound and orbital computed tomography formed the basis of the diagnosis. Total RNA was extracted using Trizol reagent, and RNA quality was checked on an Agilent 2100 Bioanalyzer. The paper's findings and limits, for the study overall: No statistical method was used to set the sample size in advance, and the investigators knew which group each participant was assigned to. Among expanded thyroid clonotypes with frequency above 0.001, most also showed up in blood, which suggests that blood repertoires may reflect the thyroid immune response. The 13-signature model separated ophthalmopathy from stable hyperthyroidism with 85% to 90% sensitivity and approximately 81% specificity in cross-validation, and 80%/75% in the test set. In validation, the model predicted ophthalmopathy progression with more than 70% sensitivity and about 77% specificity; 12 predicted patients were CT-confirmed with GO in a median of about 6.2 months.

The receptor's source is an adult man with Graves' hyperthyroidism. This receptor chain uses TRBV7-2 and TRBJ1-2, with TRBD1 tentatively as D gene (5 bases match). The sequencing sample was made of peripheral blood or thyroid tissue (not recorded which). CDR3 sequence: CASSPVGQGLFYGYTF. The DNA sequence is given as TGTGCCAGCAGCCCCGTGGGGCAGGGACTCTTCTATGGCTACACCTTC.